A single sample is the source of the 30 T cell receptor beta chains below, sequenced in a study of cytomegalovirus exposure and HLA in healthy donors. PCR amplification relied on 60 Vbeta primers (plus 13 Jbeta primers). Only in-frame clones appear in the TCRdb table, and some are missing; sequencing was by immunoSEQ multiplex PCR. The sample has 200,000 to 250,000 clones, about 84% seen once. The specimen sequenced was PBMCs. These receptors all come from a human donor in good health.

J is TRBJ2-1 and V is TRBV10-1, with a tentative D call TRBD2 (6 bases). The V end was cut by 6 bases, the J end by 6 bases, with 12 bases between. Germline CDR1 and CDR2: WNHNN and SYGVQD (reference sequence). The CDR3 has 13 amino acids. The DNA for the CDR3 is TGCGCCAGCAGCGCGACTAGGGGCAATGAGCAGTTCTTC. The encoded protein is CASSATRGNEQFF.

The genes are TRBV7-2 and TRBJ2-5, with 10 bases aligning to TRBD2. The CDR3 length is 16 residues. Per the germline V gene, CDR1 is SGHTA and CDR2 is FQGNSA. The V segment lost 3 bases and the J segment 0 bases; nucleotides outside the gene matches: 4. The CDR3 region is CASSFGLAAYQETQYF. DNA for the CDR3: TGTGCCAGCAGCTTTGGACTAGCGGCCTACCAAGAGACCCAGTACTTC.

The chain is built from TRBV19 and TRBJ2-1; 7 positions match TRBD2. The CDR3 is 15 amino acids. The germline V gene encodes CDR1 LNHDA and CDR2 SQIVND (reference sequence). Losses at the gene ends were 10 bases for V and 4 bases for J; bases not matched to a gene: 13. This chain's CDR3 is CATETGLGLYNEQFF. The DNA for the CDR3 is TGTGCCACCGAGACCGGACTAGGACTGTACAATGAGCAGTTCTTC.

CDR3 region: CASSPPEAGAAFF. The DNA of the CDR3 is TGTGCCAGCAGCCCGCCGGAGGCGGGGGCAGCTTTCTTT. V usage is TRBV5-4 and J usage is TRBJ1-1, with TRBD1 as a possible D gene (6 bases). V was shortened by 4 bases and J by 10 bases, with 17 bases between the two germline ends. The CDR3 runs 13 residues. Germline V lookup: CDR1 SGHNT, CDR2 YYREEE (reference sequence).

The V call is TRBV9, the J call TRBJ1-2; D perhaps matches TRBD1 (5 bases). Germline CDR1 and CDR2: SGDLS and YYNGEE. V shed 0 bases and J shed 8 bases, with 11 bases lying between them. This CDR3 is 13 amino acids long. In nucleotides, the CDR3 is TGTGCCAGCAGCGTAGAAGCGGGGGTCGGCTACACCTTC. The encoded protein is CASSVEAGVGYTF.

The rearrangement joins TRBV18 to TRBJ1-4; D is uncertain. The length of the CDR3 is 15 residues. The V gene lost 5 bases and the J gene lost 0 bases, with 10 bases spanning the gap. Per the germline V gene, CDR1 is KGHSH and CDR2 is LQKENI. The CDR3 loop is CASSSNSATNEKLFF. CDR3 nucleotides: TGTGCCAGCTCATCTAACAGTGCAACTAATGAAAAACTGTTTTTT. The full variable domain, rest sourced from reference TRBV18 and TRBJ1-4, is NAGVMQNPRHLVRRRGQEARLRCSPMKGHSHVYWYRQLPEEGLKFMVYLQKENIIDESGMPKERFSAEFPKEGPSILRIQQVVRGDSAAYFCASSSNSATNEKLFFGSGTQLSVL.

This chain connects TRBV15 to TRBJ2-2; unclear D gene. This CDR3 spans 16 amino acids. Trimming stripped 0 bases from V and 0 bases from J, with 8 bases between. Germline CDR1 reads LNHNV; CDR2 reads YYDKDF (reference sequence). The CDR3 DNA sequence: TGTGCCACCAGCAGAGATCAGGTTCCGAACACCGGGGAGCTGTTTTTT. Its translation is CATSRDQVPNTGELFF. The full variable domain, rest sourced from reference TRBV15 and TRBJ2-2, is DAMVIQNPRYQVTQFGKPVTLSCSQTLNHNVMYWYQQKSSQAPKLLFHYYDKDFNNEADTPDNFQSRRPNTSFCFLDIRSPGLGDTAMYLCATSRDQVPNTGELFFGEGSRLTVL.

The chain has TRBV6-1 and TRBJ2-7, with TRBD2 identical over 8 bases. CDR1 is MNHNS, CDR2 SASEGT, per germline. The CDR3 is 14 residues long. V shed 6 bases, J shed 3 bases, and the junction held 7 bases outside the gene matches. The CDR3: CASSASGSFYEQYF. The DNA for the CDR3 is TGTGCCAGCAGCGCTAGCGGGTCTTTCTACGAGCAGTACTTC.

The V and J genes are TRBV6-5 and TRBJ1-3, with a tentative D call TRBD1 (6 bases). V was shortened by 5 bases and J by 2 bases, with 10 bases between the two germline ends. Germline V CDR1 and CDR2: MNHEY, SVGAGI. CDR3 length: 14 amino acids. The CDR3 DNA sequence: TGTGCCAGCAGTACAGGACAGACTGGAAACACCATATATTTT. Amino acids: CASSTGQTGNTIYF.

The chain is built from TRBV7-8 and TRBJ1-5; D is undetermined. The CDR3 is 15 residues long. Trimming pared 4 bases from V and 3 bases from J, leaving 13 bases between. In germline, CDR1 is SGHVS, CDR2 FQNEAQ. Here the CDR3 DNA reads TGTGCCAGCAGCTCCGGAGGCCAGTACAATCAGCCCCAGCATTTT. The encoded protein is CASSSGGQYNQPQHF.

DNA of the CDR3: TGCACCAGCAGCCTCCCCCCATTAGCGGGAGATGGGGCCCAAGAGACCCGGTACTTC. Protein sequence: CTSSLPPLAGDGAQETRYF. This chain links TRBV1 with TRBJ2-5; TRBD2 is taken as the D call from the table, unchecked against the DNA. TRBV1 is marked as a pseudogene. The CDR3 is 19 residues long.

This rearrangement joins TRBV25-1 to TRBJ2-1, with 8 bases aligning to TRBD2. CDR3 length equals 15 residues. Germline values: CDR1 MGHDK, CDR2 SYGVNS. V gave up 4 bases and J gave up 2 bases; unmatched junction bases: 4. The CDR3 DNA reads TGTGCCAGCAGTGTGTCGGGGGGGCCCTACAATGAGCAGTTCTTC. It codes for CASSVSGGPYNEQFF.

Written as DNA, the CDR3 is TGTGCCAGCAGCTTAGCCGCCGGGGACTCCCACTCCTACGAGCAGTACTTC. Translating gives CASSLAAGDSHSYEQYF. V is TRBV7-9 and J is TRBJ2-7; D perhaps matches TRBD2 (6 bases). The germline gives CDR1 SEHNR, CDR2 FQNEAQ (reference sequence). Trimming stripped 0 bases from V and 0 bases from J, with 15 bases between. The CDR3 loop spans 17 amino acids. The full variable domain, its missing parts supplied by reference TRBV7-9 and TRBJ2-7, is DTGVSQNPRHKITKRGQNVTFRCDPISEHNRLYWYRQTLGQGPEFLTYFQNEAQLEKSRLLSDRFSAERPKGSFSTLEIQRTEQGDSAMYLCASSLAAGDSHSYEQYFGPGTRLTVT.

This clone was found once. The chain couples TRBV7-9 to TRBJ1-1; 7 nucleotides align to TRBD1. Germline CDR1 reads SEHNR; CDR2 reads FQNEAQ (reference sequence). The CDR3 runs 14 residues. Trimming took 4 bases from V and 8 from J; bases not matched to a gene: 10. CDR3 nucleotides: TGTGCCAGCAGCTCCTTAGGGGGCGCAGCGGAAGCTTTCTTT. Translating gives CASSSLGGAAEAFF.

The chain couples TRBV11-3 to TRBJ2-1; TRBD2 matches at 9 bases. The trim removed 5 bases at V and 2 bases at J, leaving 4 bases unmatched. CDR3 length equals 15 residues. Germline lookup yields CDR1 SGHNT and CDR2 YENEEA. CDR3 sequence reads: CASSPGLATYNEQFF. CDR3 nucleotide sequence: TGTGCCAGCAGCCCAGGACTAGCGACCTACAATGAGCAGTTCTTC.

With respect to this clone: The junction departs from the called germline gene at one end, perhaps through a read error. The rearrangement joins TRBV2 to TRBJ1-2; possible D gene TRBD1, 5 bases. This CDR3 has 12 amino acids. Germline V gene data show CDR1 as SNHLY and CDR2 as FYNNEI. In DNA, the CDR3 is TGTGCCAGCAGGAATGTCGGACACGGATTACCTTTC. As protein: CASRNVGHGLPF.

The V gene is TRBV19, the J gene TRBJ1-1, with a weak D call TRBD1 (6 bases). Trimming cost V 4 bases and J 6 bases, with 15 bases left between them. The CDR3 consists of 14 residues. Germline V gives CDR1 LNHDA, CDR2 SQIVND (reference sequence). CDR3 sequence reads: CASSRGGAFSEAFF. For the CDR3, the DNA is TGTGCCAGTAGTAGGGGGGGCGCCTTCTCTGAAGCTTTCTTT.

The chain uses TRBV4-2 and TRBJ1-2; D possibly corresponds to TRBD1 (5 bases). The ends were cut back, 0 bases at V and 0 bases at J, with 14 bases in the middle. Germline-derived CDR1 and CDR2 are LGHNA and YNFKEQ. The CDR3 consists of 17 residues. CDR3 region: CASSQDWGGTANYGYTF. The DNA of the CDR3 is TGTGCCAGCAGCCAAGATTGGGGGGGGACGGCTAACTATGGCTACACCTTC.

The chain has TRBV11-3 and TRBJ1-1; no clear D. V lost 2 bases to trimming and J lost 5 bases, with 9 bases between them. CDR3 size: 13 residues. Germline CDR1 reads SGHNT; CDR2 reads YENEEA. CDR3 coding DNA: TGTGCCAGCAGCTTAAGTAGCGGGACTGAAGCTTTCTTT. Its translation is CASSLSSGTEAFF. The complete variable domain, with remaining parts taken from reference TRBV11-3 and TRBJ1-1, reads EAGVVQSPRYKIIEKKQPVAFWCNPISGHNTLYWYLQNLGQGPELLIRYENEEAVDDSQLPKDRFSAERLKGVDSTLKIQPAELGDSAVYLCASSLSSGTEAFFGQGTRLTVV.

The chain links TRBV27 to TRBJ2-7; TRBD1 matches 8 bases. The trim removed 2 bases at V and 0 bases at J, leaving 6 bases unmatched. The CDR3 loop spans 16 amino acids. CDR1 and CDR2 from the germline V gene are MNHEY and SMNVEV (reference sequence). The DNA for the CDR3 is TGTGCCAGCAGTTTAAACCGGGACAGGAGCTCCTACGAGCAGTACTTC. This sequence encodes CASSLNRDRSSYEQYF.

The genes are TRBV29-1 and TRBJ1-1, with 9 bases aligning to TRBD1. The V and J ends lost 7 bases and 4 bases, in that order; junction bases with no gene match: 13. CDR3 length equals 15 residues. The germline gives CDR1 SQVTM, CDR2 ANQGSEA. The CDR3 nucleotides are TGCAGCGGATGGACCGGGACAGGGATGTCCACTGAAGCTTTCTTT. Translation gives CSGWTGTGMSTEAFF.

The V and J genes are TRBV21-1 and TRBJ1-3. TRBV21-1 is labeled a pseudogene. This CDR3 has 12 residues. The CDR3: CASSFARNTIYF. CDR3 nucleotides: TGTGCCAGCAGTTTCGCGAGAAACACCATATATTTT.

This chain connects TRBV7-9 to TRBJ2-3; 9 bases are shared with TRBD2. Germline V gene sequence: CDR1 SEHNR, CDR2 FQNEAQ (reference sequence). There are 17 residues in the CDR3. V gave up 2 bases and J gave up 2 bases; unmatched junction bases: 8. CDR3 sequence reads: CASSLNSASGITDTQYF. The CDR3 DNA follows: TGTGCCAGCAGCTTAAACTCGGCTAGCGGGATCACAGATACGCAGTATTTT.

The genes are TRBV19 and TRBJ1-2, with 12 bases lining up with TRBD1. CDR1 is LNHDA, CDR2 SQIVND, per germline (reference sequence). The CDR3 contains 16 residues. Trimming cost V 6 bases and J 4 bases; bases outside gene matches: 9. The CDR3 nucleotides are TGTGCCAGTAGGTACGGGACAGGGGGCGTTGGCTATGGCTACACCTTC. Translated: CASRYGTGGVGYGYTF.

The rearrangement joins TRBV5-1 to TRBJ2-7, with D maybe TRBD2 (6 bases). Trimming shortened V by 3 bases and J by 0 bases, and 7 bases separated the two germline ends. Germline CDR1 and CDR2: SGHRS and YFSETQ. This CDR3 contains 13 residues. CDR3 region: CASSWDFSYEQYF. The CDR3 coding sequence is TGCGCCAGCAGCTGGGACTTCTCCTACGAGCAGTACTTC.

V and J are TRBV11-3 and TRBJ2-1; TRBD2 agrees at 13 bases. Losses at the gene ends were 5 bases for V and 8 bases for J; bases not matched to a gene: 6. Germline CDR1 reads SGHNT; CDR2 reads YENEEA. This CDR3 contains 15 residues. CDR3 protein: CASSPGLAGLHEQFF. The CDR3 DNA follows: TGTGCCAGCAGCCCGGGACTAGCGGGATTGCATGAGCAGTTCTTC.

This clone was seen a single time. This chain uses TRBV14 with TRBJ2-7, with 13 positions matching TRBD2. CDR3 length: 17 amino acids. Germline V CDR1 and CDR2: SGHDN, FVKESK. The junction had 12 bases not matched to a gene; V was cut back by 3 bases and J by 7 bases. CDR3 coding DNA: TGTGCCAGCAGCCACGGGACTAGCGGGATATGGTCGAGGGAGCAGTACTTC. Its protein is CASSHGTSGIWSREQYF.

The V call is TRBV29-1, the J call TRBJ2-3, with TRBD2 as a possible D gene (5 bases). Per the germline V gene, CDR1 is SQVTM and CDR2 is ANQGSEA. CDR3 length: 16 residues. V lost 6 bases and J 2 bases, leaving 21 bases between the germline ends. DNA for the CDR3: TGCAGCGTCAACTGGGGTGGTAGCGTAGTCACAGATACGCAGTATTTT. Translating it yields CSVNWGGSVVTDTQYF.

The chain joins TRBV11-2 to TRBJ2-7; D ambiguous. In germline, CDR1 is SGHAT, CDR2 FQNNGV. This CDR3 spans 12 amino acids. V was trimmed by 4 bases and J by 1 base, leaving 5 bases between them. CDR3 sequence (DNA): TGTGCCAGCAGCTCCCCGTCCTACGAGCAGTACTTC. Translating it yields CASSSPSYEQYF.

This chain uses TRBV19 with TRBJ1-1; D is perhaps TRBD1 (6 bases). The V and J ends lost 7 bases and 3 bases respectively, with 21 bases between them. This CDR3 region has 16 residues. Germline V gene lookup returns CDR1 LNHDA and CDR2 SQIVND (reference sequence). CDR3 sequence (DNA): TGTGCCAGTAAGGAATGGGACACCCGACCGGACACTGAAGCTTTCTTT. Protein sequence: CASKEWDTRPDTEAFF.